Shown below are 17 T cell receptor beta chains from a single sample sequenced in a study of breast tumors, draining lymph nodes, adjacent tissues. The lymph nodes were axillary draining lymph nodes from breast cancer patients. One entry per CDR3 protein, called by TCRdb with MiXCR from the multiplex PCR reads. The repertoire holds 200,000 to 300,000 distinct CDR3 sequences, with roughly 30% as singletons. The sequencing input was axillary lymph node tissue. The receptor source for this set is a female donor with breast cancer. Some clones in this sample may be carry-over from other donors' samples.

For this clonotype: At one end, the junction sequence differs from germline, possibly due to a read error. The chain combines TRBV7-9 with TRBJ2-6; 10 bases are a match to TRBD1. This CDR3 is 15 amino acids long. CDR1 and CDR2 from the germline V gene are SEHNR and FQNEAQ (reference sequence). The CDR3 spells CASTRTGTGAYVLTF. CDR3 sequence (DNA): TGTGCCAGCACCCGCACCGGGACAGGGGCCTACGTCCTGACTTTC.

This rearrangement joins TRBV3-1 to TRBJ2-5; D is perhaps TRBD2 (6 bases). Germline CDR1 reads LGHDT; CDR2 reads YNNKEL (reference sequence). This CDR3 is built from 15 residues. The V end was cut by 3 bases, the J end by 3 bases, with 14 bases between. CDR3 residues: CASSQPGLLEETQYF. The CDR3 coding sequence is TGTGCCAGCAGCCAGCCGGGACTCCTAGAAGAGACCCAGTACTTC.

This clonotype was detected only a few times. CDR3 bases: TGTGCCAGCAGCTACGGAACAGCGGGCGGATCTGGGGCCAACGTCCTGACTTTC. Translated, it gives CASSYGTAGGSGANVLTF. The chain combines TRBV5-4 with TRBJ2-6, with D perhaps TRBD2 (6 bases). This CDR3 spans 18 amino acids. Germline assignment: CDR1 SGHNT and CDR2 YYREEE (reference sequence). The V gene lost 3 bases and the J gene lost 1 base, with 17 bases spanning the gap.

This clonotype was counted a few times. The CDR3 nucleotides read TGTGCCAGCTCACCGCCCACTAGCTCCTACGAGCAGTACTTC. The encoded protein is CASSPPTSSYEQYF. The genes are TRBV18 and TRBJ2-7; possible D gene TRBD2, 5 bases. V was cut by 3 bases and J by 0 bases, with 9 bases left in between. The V gene's germline CDR1 is KGHSH and CDR2 LQKENI. The CDR3 sequence is 14 residues long. The entire variable domain, with the rest obtained from reference TRBV18 and TRBJ2-7, is as follows: NAGVMQNPRHLVRRRGQEARLRCSPMKGHSHVYWYRQLPEEGLKFMVYLQKENIIDESGMPKERFSAEFPKEGPSILRIQQVVRGDSAAYFCASSPPTSSYEQYFGPGTRLTVT.

As concerns this clonotype: This sequence may be a read error, since a much larger clone differs from it by one base. CDR3: CASSCGGQTGELFF. CDR3 DNA sequence: TGTGCCAGCAGTTGCGGGGGGCAGACCGGGGAGCTGTTTTTT. The chain uses TRBV12-3 or TRBV12-4 and TRBJ2-2; 8 positions match TRBD2. The CDR3 is 14 residues long. Unmatched junction bases numbered 3, after V lost 4 bases and J lost 5 bases.

In its sample, this clonotype was seen many times. This sequence joins TRBV20-1 and TRBJ2-1, with D uncertain. The V end lost 3 bases, the J end lost 12 bases, and 12 bases lay between the germline ends. The CDR3 runs 11 residues. The germline CDR1 and CDR2 sequences are DFQATT and SNEGSKA (reference sequence). The CDR3 region has the DNA TGCAGTGCTAGTTTAAGTAGACTGCAGTTCTTC. It yields the protein CSASLSRLQFF.

The CDR3 DNA is TGCAGTGCCAGGAGACTAGCGGGAGGGCTCGAGACCCAGTACTTC. Amino acids: CSARRLAGGLETQYF. This chain joins TRBV20-1 and TRBJ2-5; TRBD2 matches at 14 bases. The CDR3 runs to 15 residues. Germline values: CDR1 DFQATT, CDR2 SNEGSKA (reference sequence). V lost 6 bases, J lost 5 bases, and 8 bases stayed unmatched.

The chain employs TRBV7-9 and TRBJ2-6; D gene unclear. Germline loops: CDR1 SEHNR, CDR2 FQNEAQ (reference sequence). The CDR3 sequence is 13 residues long. The V gene lost 6 bases and the J gene lost 4 bases, with 7 bases spanning the gap. This CDR3 is CASREAGANVLTF. In nucleotides, the CDR3 is TGTGCCAGCAGAGAGGCCGGGGCCAACGTCCTGACTTTC.

V is TRBV12-3 or TRBV12-4 and J is TRBJ2-5; 7 bases align to TRBD2. The CDR3 is 15 amino acids. J lost 1 base, V lost 3 bases, and 5 bases had no gene match. CDR3 amino acids: CASSFGWEGQETQYF. The CDR3 nucleotides read TGTGCCAGCAGTTTCGGGTGGGAGGGCCAAGAGACCCAGTACTTC.

The chain uses TRBV29-1 and TRBJ2-7; D gene unclear. Germline CDR1 SQVTM, CDR2 ANQGSEA. The V end lost 7 bases, the J end lost 3 bases, and 10 bases lay between the germline ends. There are 11 residues in the CDR3. CDR3 region: CSASRSYEQYF. In nucleotides, the CDR3 is TGCAGCGCCTCACGGAGCTACGAGCAGTACTTC.

This clonotype was observed at least ten times. This chain connects TRBV7-2 to TRBJ2-3; 8 bases are shared with TRBD1. V was clipped by 2 bases and J by 3 bases; unmatched bases: 4. Germline lookup yields CDR1 SGHTA and CDR2 FQGNSA. The CDR3 loop spans 15 amino acids. The CDR3 reads CASSLQGQETDTQYF. The CDR3 DNA follows: TGTGCCAGCAGCTTACAGGGACAGGAGACAGATACGCAGTATTTT.

This clonotype has at least ten counts. The chain has TRBV13 and TRBJ2-1; 11 bases are a match to TRBD2. Germline values: CDR1 PRHDT, CDR2 FYEKMQ (reference sequence). V was pared by 0 bases and J by 9 bases, with 4 bases of the junction left unmatched. This CDR3 comprises 15 residues. The CDR3 loop is CASSLGTSGAGEQFF. The CDR3 bases are TGTGCCAGCAGCTTAGGGACTAGCGGGGCGGGTGAGCAGTTCTTC. Using reference TRBV13 and TRBJ2-1 for the parts outside the CDR3, the full variable domain is AAGVIQSPRHLIKEKRETATLKCYPIPRHDTVYWYQQGPGQDPQFLISFYEKMQSDKGSIPDRFSAQQFSDYHSELNMSSLELGDSALYFCASSLGTSGAGEQFFGPGTRLTVL.

The table lists this clonotype with many counts. This chain joins TRBV19 and TRBJ2-5, with D tentatively TRBD1 (5 bases). The germline CDR1 and CDR2 sequences are LNHDA and SQIVND (reference sequence). V lost 7 bases and J lost 3, with 12 bases in between. The CDR3 has 13 amino acids. The CDR3 is CASKDQGEETQYF. The CDR3 DNA reads TGTGCCAGTAAGGACCAGGGCGAAGAGACCCAGTACTTC.

In this sample, this clonotype turned up many times. The rearrangement uses TRBV14 and TRBJ2-5; D not resolved. Germline V CDR1 and CDR2: SGHDN, FVKESK. There are 14 residues in the CDR3. Trimming shortened V by 1 base and J by 5 bases, and 11 bases separated the two germline ends. The DNA of the CDR3 is TGTGCCAGCAGCCAAGGTGCTCTGAGGGAGACCCAGTACTTC. Protein: CASSQGALRETQYF.

A note on this clonotype: Given a much more abundant clone one base away, this may be a read error. The rearrangement uses TRBV20-1 and TRBJ2-7; D gene uncertain. Germline assignment: CDR1 DFQATT and CDR2 SNEGSKA (reference sequence). The CDR3 consists of 13 residues. CDR3 amino acids: CSAESVSAYAQYF. The CDR3 bases are TGCAGTGCAGAGAGTGTCTCGGCCTACGCGCAGTACTTC.

This clonotype was found a few times. The CDR3 loop is CASSPGLADSTDTQYF. For the CDR3, the DNA is TGCGCCAGCAGCCCGGGACTAGCGGACAGCACAGATACGCAGTATTTT. The V call is TRBV5-1, the J call TRBJ2-3, with 11 nucleotides matching TRBD2. This CDR3 comprises 16 residues. Germline V gives CDR1 SGHRS, CDR2 YFSETQ. The V segment lost 4 bases and the J segment 0 bases; nucleotides outside the gene matches: 4.

At least ten counts were recorded for this clonotype. V is TRBV11-3 and J is TRBJ2-5, with D possibly matching TRBD2 (5 bases). The germline CDR1 and CDR2 sequences are SGHNT and YENEEA. CDR3 length equals 13 residues. Trimming removed 4 bases at V and 2 bases at J, with 8 bases between. The CDR3 loop reads CASSYRRQETQYF. The CDR3 region has the DNA TGTGCCAGCAGCTACCGGAGGCAAGAGACCCAGTACTTC.